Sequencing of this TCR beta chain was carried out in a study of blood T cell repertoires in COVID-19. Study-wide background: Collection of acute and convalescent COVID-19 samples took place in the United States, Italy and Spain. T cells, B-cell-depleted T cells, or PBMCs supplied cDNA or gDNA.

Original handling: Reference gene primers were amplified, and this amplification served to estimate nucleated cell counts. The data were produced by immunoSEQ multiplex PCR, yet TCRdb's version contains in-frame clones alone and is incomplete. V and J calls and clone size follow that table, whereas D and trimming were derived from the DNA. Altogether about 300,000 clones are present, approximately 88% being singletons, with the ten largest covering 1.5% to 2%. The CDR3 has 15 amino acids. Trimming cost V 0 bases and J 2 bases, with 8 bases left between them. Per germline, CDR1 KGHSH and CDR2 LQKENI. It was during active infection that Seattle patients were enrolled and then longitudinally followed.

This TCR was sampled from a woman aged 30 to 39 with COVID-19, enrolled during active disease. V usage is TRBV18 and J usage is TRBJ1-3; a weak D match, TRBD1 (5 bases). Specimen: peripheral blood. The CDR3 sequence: CASSPPVGPGNTIYF. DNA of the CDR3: TGTGCCAGCTCACCACCGGTGGGGCCTGGAAACACCATATATTTT.